This is a list of T cell receptor beta chains from one sample in a study of T cells in Graves' hyperthyroidism and ophthalmopathy. MiXCR was run by TCRdb on the multiplex PCR reads, yielding one entry per CDR3 protein. The table includes roughly 510,000 distinct CDR3 sequences, 40% to 55% detected once. The sequencing input was peripheral blood or thyroid tissue (not recorded which). These receptors originate from an adult woman with Graves' disease, either hyperthyroidism or ophthalmopathy (not recorded which). CDR3s leave out the opening cysteine and the closing phenylalanine or tryptophan.

j_call	v_call	cdr3_aa
TRBJ1-2	TRBV29-1	SSYGDGINYGYT
TRBJ2-2	TRBV20-1	SAPIRKQGLDTGELF
TRBJ1-2	TRBV10-3	AIRKTGTKYGYT
TRBJ1-1	TRBV30	AWNRDSYTEAF
TRBJ1-2	TRBV12-3/TRBV12-4	ASSPQGAGDGYT
TRBJ1-1	TRBV6-1	ASSEVRQGTEAF
TRBJ1-1	TRBV5-6	ASSLDRGKNTEAF
TRBJ1-3	TRBV7-8	ASSPLGQGVISPSIY
TRBJ2-6	TRBV20-1	SASQWTTGANVLT
TRBJ2-5	TRBV7-2	ASSPGARETQY
TRBJ1-5	TRBV15	ATSRESPSNQPQH
TRBJ1-4	TRBV10-3	AILLDEKLF
TRBJ2-7	TRBV20-1	SAPKGRGITYEQY
TRBJ2-7	TRBV10-3	AISEGTGGYEQY
TRBJ2-5	TRBV12-3/TRBV12-4	ASSTRTSGSQETQY
TRBJ1-5	TRBV4-2	ASSQGSGVNQPQH
TRBJ2-5	TRBV7-9	ASSFRQSKEETQY